This record concerns one TCR beta chain sequence. Sequencing used immunoSEQ multiplex PCR; TCRdb keeps in-frame clones, though not all of them. The sample has around 140,000 clones, 88% seen once. Time point reported: baseline pretreatment blood. Sample treatment: 15 Gy SBRT to primary tumor, nephrectomy 4 weeks later. Serial blood draws occurred at baseline and 2 and 4 weeks post-SBRT. This specimen comes from a study of radiation and T cells in renal cell carcinoma. Trimming removed 4 bases from V and 6 bases from J; junction bases left unmatched: 10. Germline CDR1 SGHRS, CDR2 YFSETQ. The CDR3 is made up of 17 amino acids.

The chain employs TRBV5-1 and TRBJ2-2; 12 bases align to TRBD2. The TCR comes from a woman aged 70-85 years with renal cell carcinoma. This specimen was blood, taken from a patient whose treatment included radiotherapy and nephrectomy. The CDR3 DNA follows: TGCGCCAGCAGCCCTTTGACTAGCGGGGGTGTGGCCGGGGAGCTGTTTTTT. Residues: CASSPLTSGGVAGELFF.